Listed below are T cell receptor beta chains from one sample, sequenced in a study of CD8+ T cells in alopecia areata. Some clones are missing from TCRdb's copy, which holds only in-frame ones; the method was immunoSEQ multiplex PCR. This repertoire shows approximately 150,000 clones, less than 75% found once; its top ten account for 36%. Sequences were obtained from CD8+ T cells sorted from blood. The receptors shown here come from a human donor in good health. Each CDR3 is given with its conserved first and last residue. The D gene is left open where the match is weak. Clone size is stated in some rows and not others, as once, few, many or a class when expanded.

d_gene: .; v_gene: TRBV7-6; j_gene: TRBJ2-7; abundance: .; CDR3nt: TGTGCCAGCAGCTCCGGCTGGATTTTGGAGCAGTACTTC; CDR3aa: CASSSGWILEQYF
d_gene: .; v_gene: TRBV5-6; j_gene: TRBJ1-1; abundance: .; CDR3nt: TGTGCCAGCAGGGGGACCGAACGAGATCACACTGAAGCTTTCTTT; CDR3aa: CASRGTERDHTEAFF
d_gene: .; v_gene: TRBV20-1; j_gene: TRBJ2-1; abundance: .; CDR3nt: TGCAGTCGAAGGGCCTACAATGAGCAGTTCTTC; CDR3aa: CSRRAYNEQFF
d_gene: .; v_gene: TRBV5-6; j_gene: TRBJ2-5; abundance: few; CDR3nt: TGTGCCAGCAGATATGGGACTCCCGGGAAGACCCAGTACTTC; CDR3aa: CASRYGTPGKTQYF
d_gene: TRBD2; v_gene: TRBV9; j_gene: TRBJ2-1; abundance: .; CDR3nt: TGTGCCAGCAGCGTAGGTGGTAGCCGGGAGGATGAGCAGTTCTTC; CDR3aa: CASSVGGSREDEQFF
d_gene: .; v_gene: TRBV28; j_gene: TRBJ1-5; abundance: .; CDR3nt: TGTGCCAGCAGTTTATTGTCAGACATTAATCAGCCCCAGCATTTT; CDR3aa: CASSLLSDINQPQHF
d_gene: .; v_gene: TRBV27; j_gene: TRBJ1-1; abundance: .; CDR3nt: TGTGCCAGCAGTCGAGGGGGTTTTACTGAAGCTTTCTTT; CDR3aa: CASSRGGFTEAFF
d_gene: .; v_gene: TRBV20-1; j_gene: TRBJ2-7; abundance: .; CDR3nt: TGCAGTGCATGGGACACCTACGAGCAGTACTTC; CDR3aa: CSAWDTYEQYF
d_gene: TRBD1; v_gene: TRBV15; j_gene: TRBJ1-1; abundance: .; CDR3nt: TGTGCCACCAGCAGAGCTGACAGGGCAGGTGACGCTTTCTTT; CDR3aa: CATSRADRAGDAFF
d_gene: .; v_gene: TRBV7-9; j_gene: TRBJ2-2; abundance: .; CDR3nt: TGTGCCAGCAGCTTAGGACTTCGCGGGGAGCTGTTTTTT; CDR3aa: CASSLGLRGELFF
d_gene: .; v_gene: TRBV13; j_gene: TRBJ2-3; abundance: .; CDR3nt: TGTGCCAGCAGCGGTCCAGATACGCAGTATTTT; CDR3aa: CASSGPDTQYF
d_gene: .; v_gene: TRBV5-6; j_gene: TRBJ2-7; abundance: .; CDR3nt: TGTGCCAGCAGCTTGGGTGGCCTCTCCTACGAGCAGTACTTC; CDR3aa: CASSLGGLSYEQYF
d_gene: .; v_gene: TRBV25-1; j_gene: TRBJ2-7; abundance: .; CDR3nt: TGTGCCAGCAGTCTTTCCCTCTACGAGCAGTACTTC; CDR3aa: CASSLSLYEQYF
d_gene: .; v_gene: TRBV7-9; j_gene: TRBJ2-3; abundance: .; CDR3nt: TGTGCCAGCAGCTCCTTTATCAGCACAGATACGCAGTATTTT; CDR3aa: CASSSFISTDTQYF
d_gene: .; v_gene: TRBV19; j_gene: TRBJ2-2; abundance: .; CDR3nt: TGTGCCAGTAGTATCGGAGGGTACCCCGGGGAGCTGTTTTTT; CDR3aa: CASSIGGYPGELFF
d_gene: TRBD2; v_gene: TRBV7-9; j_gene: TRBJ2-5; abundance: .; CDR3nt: TGTGCCAGCAGCTTTCGGACTAGCGGGACCAAAGAGACCCAGTACTTC; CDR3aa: CASSFRTSGTKETQYF
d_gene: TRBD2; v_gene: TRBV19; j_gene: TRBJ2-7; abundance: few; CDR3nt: TGTGCCAGTAGTATGGAGCGGGAGGGCCTTTACGAGCAGTACTTC; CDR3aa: CASSMEREGLYEQYF
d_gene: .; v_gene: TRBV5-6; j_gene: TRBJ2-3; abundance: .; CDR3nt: TGTGCCAGCAGCCGGTTTGAACGCACAGATACGCAGTATTTT; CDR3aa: CASSRFERTDTQYF
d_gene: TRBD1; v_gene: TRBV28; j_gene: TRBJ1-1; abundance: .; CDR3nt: TGTGCCAGCAGTCTAACAGGGGTATCAGCTTTCTTT; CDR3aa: CASSLTGVSAFF
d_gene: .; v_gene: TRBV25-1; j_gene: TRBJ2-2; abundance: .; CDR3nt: TGTGCCAGCAGTGAATTAACTAGCGGGACAGGGACCGGGGAGCTGTTTTTT; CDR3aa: CASSELTSGTGTGELFF
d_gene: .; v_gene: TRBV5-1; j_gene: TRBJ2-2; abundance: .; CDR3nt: TGCGCCAGCAGCTCCCGGACAGCTTCGAACACCGGGGAGCTGTTTTTT; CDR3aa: CASSSRTASNTGELFF
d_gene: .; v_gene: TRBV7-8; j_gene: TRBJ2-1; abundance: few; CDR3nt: TGTGCCAGCAGCCCCCGGGGTAACTACAATGAGCAGTTCTTC; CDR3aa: CASSPRGNYNEQFF
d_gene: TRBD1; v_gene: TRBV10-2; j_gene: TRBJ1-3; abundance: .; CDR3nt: TGCGCCAGCAGGGACAGGATGGAAGACACCATATATTTT; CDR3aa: CASRDRMEDTIYF
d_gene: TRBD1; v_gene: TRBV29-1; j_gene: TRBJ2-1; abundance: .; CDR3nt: TGCAGCGCCCAAGCGGACAGGGACTACAATGAGCAGTTCTTC; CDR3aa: CSAQADRDYNEQFF
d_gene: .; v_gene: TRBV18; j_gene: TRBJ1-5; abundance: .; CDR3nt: TGTGCCAGCTCAGATGACAGAAGCAATCAGCCCCAGCATTTT; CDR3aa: CASSDDRSNQPQHF
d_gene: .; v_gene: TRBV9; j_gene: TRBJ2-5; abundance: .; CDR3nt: TGTGCCAGCAACGCCGGGGACACGCCCCAAGAGACCCAGTACTTC; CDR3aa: CASNAGDTPQETQYF
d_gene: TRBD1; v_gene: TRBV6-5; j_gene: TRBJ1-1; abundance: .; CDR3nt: TGTACCTTAAGGGGACAGGTCCCCATGAACACTGAAGCTTTCTTT; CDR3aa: CTLRGQVPMNTEAFF
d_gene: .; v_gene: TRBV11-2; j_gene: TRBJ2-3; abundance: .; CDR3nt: TGTGCCAGCAGCTTACGGGGCAACAGGGCAGATACGCAGTATTTT; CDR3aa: CASSLRGNRADTQYF
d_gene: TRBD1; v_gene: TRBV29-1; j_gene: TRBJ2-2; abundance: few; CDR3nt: TGCAGCGTTGACGCAGGGGGCCACACCGGGGAGCTGTTTTTT; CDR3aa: CSVDAGGHTGELFF
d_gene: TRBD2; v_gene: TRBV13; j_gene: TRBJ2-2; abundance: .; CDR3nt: TGTGCCAGCAGCTTATTGTCTCCTAGCGGGACCGGGGAGCTGTTTTTT; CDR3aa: CASSLLSPSGTGELFF
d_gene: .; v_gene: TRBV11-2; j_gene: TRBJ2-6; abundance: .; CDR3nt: TGTGCCAGCAGCCCCCAGGACGGTATCTCTGGGGCCAACGTCCTGACTTTC; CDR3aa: CASSPQDGISGANVLTF
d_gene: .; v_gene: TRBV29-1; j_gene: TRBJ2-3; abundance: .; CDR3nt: TGCAGCGTTGTGGGATTCAGGGGCACAGATACGCAGTATTTT; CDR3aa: CSVVGFRGTDTQYF
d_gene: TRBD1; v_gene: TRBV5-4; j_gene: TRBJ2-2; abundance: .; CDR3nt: TGTGCCAGCAGCTTGTTTGGGACAGGGGTCACCGGGGAGCTGTTTTTT; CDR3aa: CASSLFGTGVTGELFF
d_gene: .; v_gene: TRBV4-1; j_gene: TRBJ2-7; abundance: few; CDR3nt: TGCGCCAGCAGCTCAGGAGGTTGGGGGTACGAGCAGTACTTC; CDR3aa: CASSSGGWGYEQYF
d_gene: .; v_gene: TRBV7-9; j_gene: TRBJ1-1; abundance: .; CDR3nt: TGTGCCAGCAGCACGTCCGGCGCAGCTTTCTTT; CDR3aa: CASSTSGAAFF
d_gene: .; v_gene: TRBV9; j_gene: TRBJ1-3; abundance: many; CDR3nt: TGTGCCAGCAGCGTAGTAGGGGCTGGAAACACCATATATTTT; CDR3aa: CASSVVGAGNTIYF
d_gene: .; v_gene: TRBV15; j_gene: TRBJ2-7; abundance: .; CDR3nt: TGTGCCACCAGCAGATTCGGAAGCGGGCAGTACTTC; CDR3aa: CATSRFGSGQYF
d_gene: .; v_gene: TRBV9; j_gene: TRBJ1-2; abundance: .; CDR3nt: TGTGCCAGCAGCGTAGCGAACTCTAACTATGGCTACACCTTC; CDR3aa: CASSVANSNYGYTF
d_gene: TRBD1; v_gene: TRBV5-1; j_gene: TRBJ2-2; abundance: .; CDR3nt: TGCGCCAGCAGCCCGACAGGGTCGTTGACCGGGGAGCTGTTTTTT; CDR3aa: CASSPTGSLTGELFF
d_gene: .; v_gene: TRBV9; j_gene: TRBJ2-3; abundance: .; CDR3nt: TGTGCCAGCAGCGTAGAGGATACGCAGTATTTT; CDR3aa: CASSVEDTQYF
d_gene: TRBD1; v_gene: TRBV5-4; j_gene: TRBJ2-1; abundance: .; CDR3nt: TGTGCCAGCAGCCCCGGGACAGGGACATACAATGAGCAGTTCTTC; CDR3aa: CASSPGTGTYNEQFF
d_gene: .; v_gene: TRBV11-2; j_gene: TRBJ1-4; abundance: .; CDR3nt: TGTGCCAGCAGCTTACCCCTTCCTTTTGAAAAACTGTTTTTT; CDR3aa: CASSLPLPFEKLFF
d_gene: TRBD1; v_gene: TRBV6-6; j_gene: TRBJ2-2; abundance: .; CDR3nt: TGTGCCATCCGGGACAGAGGGAGCGGGGAGCTGTTTTTT; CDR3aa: CAIRDRGSGELFF
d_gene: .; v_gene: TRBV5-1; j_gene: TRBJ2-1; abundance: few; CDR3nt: TGCGCCAGCAGCTTGGAAGTATACGCGGATGAGCAGTTCTTC; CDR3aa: CASSLEVYADEQFF
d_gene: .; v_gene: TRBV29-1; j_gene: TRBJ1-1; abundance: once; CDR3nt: TGCAGCGCTGAGGCGAACACTGAAGCTTTCTTT; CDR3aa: CSAEANTEAFF
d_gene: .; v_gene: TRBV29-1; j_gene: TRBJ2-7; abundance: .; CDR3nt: TGCAGCGTTTACGACGGGGGCAGCTACGAGCAGTACTTC; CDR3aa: CSVYDGGSYEQYF
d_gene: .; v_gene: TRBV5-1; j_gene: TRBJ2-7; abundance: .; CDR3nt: TGCGCCAGCAGACTTATTAGCGGTTACGAGCAGTACTTC; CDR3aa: CASRLISGYEQYF
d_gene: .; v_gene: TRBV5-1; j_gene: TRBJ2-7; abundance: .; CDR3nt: TGCGCCAGCAGCTTATCGTCCTACGAGCAGTACTTC; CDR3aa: CASSLSSYEQYF
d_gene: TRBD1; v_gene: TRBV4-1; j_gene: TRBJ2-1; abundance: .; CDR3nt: TGCGCCAGCAGCCAAGAAGGGAGGGACAGGGTATTCTGGAGCTCCTACAATGAGCAGTTCTTC; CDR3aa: CASSQEGRDRVFWSSYNEQFF
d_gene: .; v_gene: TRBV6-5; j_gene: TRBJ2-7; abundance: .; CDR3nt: TGTGCCAGCACGCCTAGTCCGTCCCACGAGCAGTACTTC; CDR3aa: CASTPSPSHEQYF
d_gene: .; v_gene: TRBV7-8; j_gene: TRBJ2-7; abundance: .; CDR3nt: TGTGCCAGCAGCCTCAGGTCGGGACCAGAGGAGCAGTACTTC; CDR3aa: CASSLRSGPEEQYF
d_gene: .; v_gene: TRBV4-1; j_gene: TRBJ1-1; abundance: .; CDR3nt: TGCGCCAGCAGCCAGGGGCGATACACTGAAGCTTTCTTT; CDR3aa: CASSQGRYTEAFF
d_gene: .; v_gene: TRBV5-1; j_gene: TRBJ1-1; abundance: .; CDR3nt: TGCGCCAGCAGCTCCTCTCACACTGAAGCTTTCTTT; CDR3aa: CASSSSHTEAFF
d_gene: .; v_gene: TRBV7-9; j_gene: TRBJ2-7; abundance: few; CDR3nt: TGTGCCAGCAGCTCCACCGAAGCACGGTTGCTTTACGAGCAGTACTTC; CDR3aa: CASSSTEARLLYEQYF
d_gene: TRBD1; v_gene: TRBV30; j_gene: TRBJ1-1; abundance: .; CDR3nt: TGTGCCTGGAGTGTACCTGGGACAGGGGGTACTGAAGCTTTCTTT; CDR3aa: CAWSVPGTGGTEAFF
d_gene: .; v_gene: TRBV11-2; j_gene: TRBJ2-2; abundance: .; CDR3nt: TGTGCCAGCAGCTTAGAGCCCGGGGAGCTGTTTTTT; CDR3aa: CASSLEPGELFF